These 32 T cell receptor beta chains originate from one sample sequenced in a study of CD8+CD57+ T cells in acquired aplastic anemia. The sequenced patients had an expansion of CD8+CD57+ cells seen by flow cytometry. Investigators profiled TCR beta VDJ and CDR3 from genomic DNA template. TCRdb analysed the reads with MiXCR anew, one entry per CDR3 protein. In the table there are fewer than 300,000 distinct CDR3 sequences, approximately 82% of which are singletons. Sequencing was carried out using sorted CD4+, CD8+, or CD8+CD57+ T cells (not recorded which) from PBMCs. The receptor source for this set is a human donor with aplastic anemia.

As regards this clonotype: This is likely a read error, given that the CDR3 carries no conserved phenylalanine or tryptophan at its end. The limits of the CDR3 on the DNA are not certain, so only TCRdb's listed CDR3 is given. The chain joins TRBV7-3 to TRBJ2-3; the D segment call TRBD2 is taken from the table without a DNA check. The CDR3 is 13 residues long, counting both termini. In germline, CDR1 is SGHTA, CDR2 FQGTGA. This CDR3 reads CASSFAGGGQDEA.

This clonotype was detected many times. The CDR3 ends on some other residue instead of the conserved phenylalanine or tryptophan, so this is likely a read error. No DNA is shown, since the ends of the CDR3 on it are uncertain; the CDR3 is the one TCRdb lists. The chain carries TRBV7-8 and TRBJ2-1. CDR1 is SGHVS, CDR2 FQNEAQ, per germline. Ends included, the CDR3 has 13 residues. CDR3 residues: CASSLAGRPDTQY.

This chain connects TRBV7-2 to TRBJ2-1, with 8 bases identical to TRBD1. This CDR3 has 15 amino acids. The V gene end was trimmed by 8 bases and the J gene end by 16 bases; junction bases not matched to a gene: 22. Germline-derived CDR1 and CDR2 are SGHTA and FQGNSA. The CDR3 region is CASGIAGGADYGYFF. The CDR3 bases are TGTGCCAGCGGCATAGCAGGGGGCGCCGACTATGGCTACTTCTTC.

The chain joins TRBV2 to TRBJ2-1, with D perhaps matching TRBD1 (6 bases). The assigned J gene may be wrong: the sequence end matches TRBJ2-3 better. CDR1 is SNHLY, CDR2 FYNNEI, per germline. This CDR3 contains 13 residues. As DNA, the CDR3 is TGTGCCAGCGGGGTTGGGGGCACAGTGACGCAGTATTTT. As protein: CASGVGGTVTQYF.

The V call is TRBV9, the J call TRBJ2-3, with 7 bases fitting TRBD1. Germline CDR1 is SGDLS and CDR2 is YYNGEE. V shed 4 bases, J shed 15 bases, and the junction held 17 bases outside the gene matches. The CDR3 is made up of 14 amino acids. In DNA, the CDR3 is TGTGCCAGCAGCTCACAGGGGATCACTGAAGCTTTCTATTTT. It codes for CASSSQGITEAFYF.

The chain is built from TRBV7-8 and TRBJ2-1; 7 nucleotides agree with TRBD1. Germline values: CDR1 SGHVS, CDR2 FQNEAQ. CDR3 size: 16 residues. J lost 13 bases, V lost 5 bases, and 20 bases had no gene match. The CDR3 nucleotides read TGTGCCAGCAGCCTTGATCCAGACGGGACAGCCATTTCCCAGTTCTTC. It translates to CASSLDPDGTAISQFF.

With regard to this clonotype: One end of the junction fails to match germline, which may point to a read error. V is TRBV7-2 and J is TRBJ2-2, with D possibly TRBD2 on 6 matching bases. This CDR3 is built from 15 residues. Germline V CDR1 and CDR2: SGHTA, FQGNSA. CDR3 region: CASSLGGGPDTELFF. Written as DNA, the CDR3 is TGTGCCAGCAGCTTAGGGGGAGGTCCCGATACGGAGCTTTTTTTT.

The chain couples TRBV20-1 to TRBJ1-2; D is unresolved. Trimming cost V 3 bases and J 9 bases, with 17 bases left between them. The CDR3 length is 13 residues. Germline loops: CDR1 DFQATT, CDR2 SNEGSKA (reference sequence). The CDR3 loop reads CSASPSARNCYTF. The CDR3 DNA is TGCAGTGCTAGTCCATCGGCGAGGAACTGCTACACCTTC.

This clonotype has just a few counts. The junction departs from the called germline gene at one end, perhaps through a read error. The chain links TRBV5-8 to TRBJ2-5, with D perhaps given as TRBD1 or TRBD2 (5 bases each). Germline assignment: CDR1 SGHTS and CDR2 YDEGEE. The CDR3 sequence is 14 residues long. The CDR3 DNA follows: TGTGCCACCAGCTGGGGCAGGGAGCAAGAGACCCAGTACTTC. This translates into CATSWGREQETQYF. The variable domain in full, with the rest retrieved from reference TRBV5-8 and TRBJ2-5, is EAGVTQSPTHLIKTRGQQATLRCSPISGHTSVYWYQQALGLGLQFLLWYDEGEERNRGNFPPRFSGRQFPNYSSELNVNALELEDSALYLCATSWGREQETQYFGPGTRLLVL.

A remark on this clonotype: The junction differs from germline at one of its ends, possibly a read error. This chain joins TRBV2 and TRBJ1-6, with no clear D. Germline assignment: CDR1 SNHLY and CDR2 FYNNEI. The CDR3 runs 14 residues. CDR3: CASSLDGGHSPHHF. The CDR3 DNA sequence: TGTGCCAGCAGCTTAGACGGAGGTCATTCTCCCCACCATTTT.

The CDR3 loop reads CASRRGSDTQYF. CDR3 coding DNA: TGTGCCAGCAGGAGAGGGTCCGATACGCAGTATTTT. The J gene is TRBJ2-3, the V gene TRBV12-3 or TRBV12-4, with D possibly matching TRBD2 (5 bases). Trimming shortened V by 6 bases and J by 6 bases, and 10 bases separated the two germline ends. This CDR3 spans 12 amino acids.

In its sample, this clonotype was seen a few times. The V gene is TRBV24-1, the J gene TRBJ1-2, with TRBD1 identical over 8 bases. This CDR3 spans 16 amino acids. The J segment lost 3 bases and the V segment lost 4 bases, leaving 9 bases of the junction unmatched. CDR1 is KGHDR, CDR2 SFDVKD, per germline. DNA of the CDR3: TGTGCCACCAGTGACCAAGACAGGGGCTTGGACTATGGCTACACCTTC. Amino acids: CATSDQDRGLDYGYTF.

This chain uses TRBV20-1 with TRBJ2-1, with 9 bases identical to TRBD2. In germline, CDR1 is DFQATT, CDR2 SNEGSKA (reference sequence). Trimming took 6 bases from V and 4 from J; bases not matched to a gene: 10. The CDR3 totals 15 residues. CDR3 residues: CSARALAGGYNEQFF. CDR3 sequence (DNA): TGCAGTGCCCGAGCCCTCGCGGGGGGGTACAATGAGCAGTTCTTC.

The gene calls are TRBV12-5 and TRBJ1-6; D may be TRBD1 (5 bases). CDR3 length: 15 residues. Per germline, CDR1 LGHNT and CDR2 FRNRAP. The CDR3 loop reads CASTADTSYNSPLHF. The CDR3 region has the DNA TGTGCCAGCACAGCGGACACCTCCTATAATTCACCCCTCCACTTT.

V gene TRBV5-4 combines with J gene TRBJ2-3; 8 bases fit TRBD2. Germline assignment: CDR1 SGHNT and CDR2 YYREEE (reference sequence). The CDR3 loop spans 15 amino acids. J was trimmed by 6 bases and V by 5 bases; bases with no gene match: 11. CDR3 sequence: CASSQGTGGLDTQYF. The CDR3 nucleotides are TGTGCCAGCAGTCAAGGTACGGGGGGGCTGGATACGCAGTATTTT.

V is TRBV20-1 and J is TRBJ2-1; D is undetermined. The CDR3 contains 10 residues. V was cut by 6 bases and J by 11 bases, with 11 bases left in between. The germline V gene has CDR1 DFQATT and CDR2 SNEGSKA (reference sequence). The CDR3 protein is CSADPVKQFF. The CDR3 DNA reads TGCAGTGCCGACCCGGTGAAGCAGTTCTTC.

This chain joins TRBV19 and TRBJ2-7; 7 positions agree with TRBD1. The CDR3 extends over 13 amino acids. Germline loops: CDR1 LNHDA, CDR2 SQIVND (reference sequence). J was trimmed by 2 bases and V by 8 bases; bases with no gene match: 6. CDR3 sequence: CASSYRGAYEQYF. CDR3 nucleotides: TGTGCCAGTTCTTACAGGGGAGCCTACGAGCAGTACTTC.

The J gene is TRBJ1-5, the V gene TRBV5-4; D call uncertain. Looked up from germline, CDR1 is SGHNT and CDR2 is YYREEE (reference sequence). This CDR3 is built from 15 residues. V lost 4 bases, J lost 3 bases, and 14 bases lay in between. CDR3 sequence: CASSITSAYNQPQHF. The CDR3 DNA reads as TGTGCCAGCAGCATTACTAGCGCGTACAATCAGCCCCAGCATTTT. The whole variable domain, filled in from reference TRBV5-4 and TRBJ1-5, reads ETGVTQSPTHLIKTRGQQVTLRCSSQSGHNTVSWYQQALGQGPQFIFQYYREEENGRGNFPPRFSGLQFPNYSSELNVNALELDDSALYLCASSITSAYNQPQHFGDGTRLSIL.

This chain uses TRBV5-1 with TRBJ1-3, with unresolved D. The CDR3 length is 13 residues. The V gene lost 0 bases and the J gene lost 3 bases, with 4 bases spanning the gap. CDR1 and CDR2 (germline): SGHRS, YFSETQ. The CDR3 loop is CASSLENGNTIYF. The CDR3 nucleotides read TGCGCCAGCAGCTTGGAAAATGGAAACACCATATATTTT.

Comments on this clonotype: Because the CDR3's place on the DNA is in doubt, the DNA is left out and the CDR3 is given as listed by TCRdb. The chain employs TRBV9 and TRBJ2-1. The CDR3 is 14 residues long, counting both termini. CDR1 is SGDLS, CDR2 YYNGEE, per germline. CDR3 region: CASSARSDTQYFVF.

This chain joins TRBV7-2 and TRBJ1-5, with 8 bases matching TRBD1. The CDR3 has 15 amino acids. Germline loops: CDR1 SGHTA, CDR2 FQGNSA. V lost 4 bases, J lost 6 bases, and 8 bases stayed unmatched. The CDR3, as DNA: TGTGCCAGCAGCTCCAGCGAGGGGACAGGTCAGCCCCAGCATTTT. Translation: CASSSSEGTGQPQHF.

Points on this clonotype: A junction boundary mismatches the germline segment, possibly from a read error. In DNA, the CDR3 is TGCGCCAGCACCTTTCGGAGCGGGAGTCAGAATGAGCAGTTCTTC. Translating gives CASTFRSGSQNEQFF. The J gene is TRBJ2-1, the V gene TRBV5-4; TRBD2 matches 8 bases. This CDR3 comprises 15 residues. Looked up from germline, CDR1 is SGHNT and CDR2 is YYREEE (reference sequence).

For this clonotype: The junction differs from germline at one of its ends, possibly a read error. This sequence joins TRBV7-9 and TRBJ2-1; D not resolved. The CDR3 spans 13 residues. Germline values: CDR1 SEHNR, CDR2 FQNEAQ (reference sequence). CDR3: CASSFERSDGNYF. The CDR3 nucleotides are TGTGCCAGCAGCTTTGAAAGAAGCGATGGGAACTACTTC.

This sequence joins TRBV10-2 and TRBJ2-2; perhaps TRBD2 as D (5 bases). The germline gives CDR1 WSHSY, CDR2 SAAADI. V was trimmed by 6 bases and J by 4 bases, leaving 12 bases between them. This CDR3 region has 14 residues. The CDR3 nucleotides are TGCGCCAGCAGCTCAGGACTCACCACCGGGGAGCTGTTTTTT. Translated: CASSSGLTTGELFF.

This clonotype was seen a single time. The J gene is TRBJ2-3, the V gene TRBV2; D may be TRBD2 (6 bases). This CDR3 region has 13 residues. The germline CDR1 and CDR2 sequences are SNHLY and FYNNEI. Trimming stripped 6 bases from V and 8 bases from J, with 15 bases between. The CDR3 spells CASRDGSSGTQYF. CDR3 in DNA: TGTGCCAGCAGGGACGGGAGCAGCGGTACGCAGTATTTT.

Details on this clonotype: The junction departs from germline at one end; a sequencing error may be responsible. The J gene is TRBJ1-1, the V gene TRBV7-9, with D tentatively TRBD1 (5 bases). This CDR3 region has 15 residues. Germline values: CDR1 SEHNR, CDR2 FQNEAQ (reference sequence). In DNA form, the CDR3 reads TGTGCCAGCAGCTTAGAGCTGGCAGGGCACGCTGATGCTTTCTTT. Encoded protein: CASSLELAGHADAFF.

The V gene is TRBV5-4, the J gene TRBJ2-7; 8 bases align to TRBD2. Germline lookup yields CDR1 SGHNT and CDR2 YYREEE (reference sequence). This CDR3 region has 15 residues. Trimming took 2 bases from V and 0 from J; bases not matched to a gene: 4. The CDR3, as DNA: TGTGCCAGCAGCTTTACTAGCGGATTCTCCTACGAGCAGTACTTC. Protein sequence: CASSFTSGFSYEQYF.

V is TRBV20-1 and J is TRBJ2-3, with D uncertain. V shed 0 bases and J shed 0 bases, with 10 bases lying between them. Germline CDR1 DFQATT, CDR2 SNEGSKA (reference sequence). The CDR3 loop spans 15 amino acids. As DNA, the CDR3 is TGCAGTGCTAGAGATTCGCGGCAGAGCACAGATACGCAGTATTTT. Amino acids: CSARDSRQSTDTQYF.

The chain has TRBV2 and TRBJ1-2; 7 bases are a match to TRBD1. CDR3 size: 13 residues. Germline V gives CDR1 SNHLY, CDR2 FYNNEI. The ends lost 6 bases at V and 6 bases at J; junction bases unmatched: 7. The CDR3 region has the DNA TGTGCCAGCAGCTCACAGGGGACACATGGCTACACCTTC. It specifies CASSSQGTHGYTF.

This clonotype showed up just a few times. The V gene is TRBV9, the J gene TRBJ2-3; possibly TRBD2 for D (6 bases). The V gene lost 1 base and the J gene lost 0 bases, with 12 bases spanning the gap. Germline assignment: CDR1 SGDLS and CDR2 YYNGEE. The CDR3 is made up of 16 amino acids. The CDR3 DNA is TGTGCCAGCAGCGTAAGGCCGGGGGAGAGCACAGATACGCAGTATTTT. Encoded protein: CASSVRPGESTDTQYF.

With regard to this clonotype: Because the CDR3 is missing its conserved closing phenylalanine or tryptophan, this is likely a read error. No DNA is shown, since the ends of the CDR3 on it are uncertain; the CDR3 is the one TCRdb lists. The CDR3 loop is CASSEGGKNAEMFDS. The chain is built from TRBV2 and TRBJ2-3. The CDR3 adds up to 15 amino acids, both ends counted. Germline loops: CDR1 SNHLY, CDR2 FYNNEI.

Relative to its sample, this clonotype is large (0.1 to 1%). The chain is built from TRBV2 and TRBJ2-1; D is undetermined. Trimming took 5 bases from V and 3 from J, leaving 11 bases between them. Germline CDR1 is SNHLY and CDR2 is FYNNEI. This CDR3 is 14 amino acids long. Here the CDR3 DNA reads TGTGCCAGCAGTCCGACGTCGTTCTACAATGAGCAGTTCTTC. It codes for CASSPTSFYNEQFF.